This TCR beta chain comes out of a study of shared clonotypes between healthy human individuals. At the level of the study: A few men and two women, aged 18 to 49, were donors.

Clones were sequenced by immunoSEQ multiplex PCR, and TCRdb holds only the in-frame ones, with some missing. This table has about 1 million clones, 65% to 75% appearing once. This clone was recorded at least ten times. What it binds is not known. Study observations and caveats: Clonotypes not shared had lower generation probabilities than those common to all four donors. Estimated richness values were generally larger in naive subsets than in memory subsets. An effect of sequencing depth on clonotype sharing among donors was expected.

CDR3 length: 16 residues. Germline lookup yields CDR1 MGHDK and CDR2 SYGVNS. V was clipped by 2 bases and J by 3 bases; unmatched bases: 5. This TCR was sampled from a man younger than 30 in good health. The sample taken for sequencing was memory CD4+ T cells sorted from blood. Subset specified: CD45RA-negative fraction. V is TRBV25-1 and J is TRBJ1-4, with TRBD1 matching 8 bases. The CDR3 coding sequence is TGTGCCAGCAGTGAAGACAGGGGTAGGTCTAATGAAAAACTGTTTTTT. Protein sequence: CASSEDRGRSNEKLFF.